The source of this T cell receptor (beta chain) is a study of T-cell memory formation after mild COVID-19 (dated by TCRdb to the early 2020s). Broadly, across the study: TCR sequence clusters from the two donors were largely donor specific. Two young, previously healthy adult volunteers made up the cohort, one male and one female. In two donors, T-cell clones that expanded and contracted after mild COVID-19 were followed by sequencing TCRalpha and TCRbeta repertoires longitudinally.

TCRdb shows the sequencer as Illumina NovaSeq 6000. Using 5'RACE with constant-segment primers, TCRalpha and TCRbeta cDNA libraries were constructed, with sample barcodes and unique molecular identifiers added in the process. Trizol reagent was used to extract RNA from every sample. The libraries were amplified in two PCR steps, and the second step added a second sample barcode and Illumina TruSeq adapters. Libraries were sequenced on an Illumina NovaSeq with 2 x 150 bp paired-end reads. In the original analysis: Demultiplexing of reads and collapsing into UMI-guided consensus sequences were performed with migec v1.2.7. Using mixcr v2.1.11, the UMI consensuses were aligned to TRA and TRB V and J templates and assembled into clonotypes. A clonotype was counted as expanded or contracted only if both edgeR and NoisET called the change significant, with noise models trained on biological replicates. edgeR calls used a false discovery rate-adjusted p below 0.01 and a log2 fold-change threshold of 1. As an exploratory analysis of dynamics, PCA with hierarchical clustering was applied to max-normalized trajectories of the 1000 most abundant clonotypes. Separately sequenced CD4+ and CD8+ repertoires were used to assign the CD4 or CD8 phenotype of responding clones. TCRdb reanalyzed the raw reads on its own, using fastp at Q25 for trimming and MiXCR for clone calling, and kept in-frame beta chains. Every CDR3 protein is listed once, alongside the most common genes and DNA of its rows. The V and J calls were not made by the authors but by TCRdb's processing. The sample yields hundreds of thousands of distinct CDR3 sequences; roughly 21% were counted once. The ten top clones hold around 7.7% of the sample.

V loses 0 bases, J loses 0 bases, and the germline ends lie 17 bases apart. There are 18 amino acids in the CDR3, from cysteine to phenylalanine inclusive. CDR3 DNA is the only sequence kept; it has 54 bases, read in frame from the first base. Taken from the germline V gene, the CDR1 and CDR2 loops are SGHRS and YFSETQ. This clonotype has a handful of counts. Its specific antigen is unknown. No base-level quality is on record; no much larger clone is a single base apart. Ficoll-Paque density gradient centrifugation was used to isolate PBMCs. Beyond this particular receptor, the publication reports: The study covered only two mild cases, and larger cohorts including severe cases with pre-infection samples were considered necessary. Clones contracting from day 15 to 85 had balanced CD4/CD8 phenotypes, while a second wave expanding from day 15 to 37 was biased towards CD4+. Some responding clones were detected in pre-infection memory, suggesting pre-existing cross-reactive memory T cells joined the SARS-CoV-2 response. Whether the second-wave clones peaking on day 37 were SARS-CoV-2 specific was not confirmed. Contracting CD4+ clones appeared mostly in the CM and EM memory subsets, whereas CD8+ clones were enriched in EMRA.

The rearranged segments are TRBV5-1 and TRBJ2-3; the D gene remains uncertain. Sequenced material: PBMCs or a T cell subset sorted from them (not recorded which). The receptor was derived from an adult woman who had mild COVID-19 (a few samples of this study predate the infection). The sample titles of this study are shuffled in the database, so cell type and time point are left out; the donor was told from shared clones. CDR3 sequence: CASSLDALMTLSTDTQYF. The sequenced DNA: TGCGCCAGCAGCTTGGATGCCCTTATGACACTCAGCACAGATACGCAGTATTTT.